The 20 T cell receptor beta chains given below trace back to one sample, sequenced in a study of shared clonotypes between healthy human individuals (TCRdb year 2020). The method behind the library was the immunoSEQ multiplex PCR assay. This is the immuneACCESS table as TCRdb keeps it, with only in-frame sequences that have V and J called. A part of the clones is gone; compared with another copy, unresolved V genes explain less than half, and the rest is unexplained. A total of over a million clones appear in this sample, roughly 96% of them only once. The ten largest clones capture 1.2% of the sample. What was sequenced was naive CD4+ T cells sorted from blood. The sample's cell subset or site label, in plain terms: CD45RA+ positively selected. All receptors come from a young man in good health.

V and J are TRBV6-5 and TRBJ1-1; possibly TRBD1 for D (5 bases). There are 15 residues in the CDR3. The V gene's germline CDR1 is MNHEY and CDR2 SVGAGI. V was pared by 8 bases and J by 3 bases, with 19 bases between. The CDR3 loop is CASGGTPTVDTEAFF. Here the CDR3 DNA reads TGTGCCAGCGGTGGGACGCCCACCGTGGACACTGAAGCTTTCTTT.

The chain is built from TRBV1 and TRBJ2-4; the table's D call TRBD2 went unverified against the DNA. TRBV1 is recorded as a pseudogene. This CDR3 has 18 amino acids. CDR3 in DNA: TGCACCAGCAGCCCCGACGGACTAGCGGGACAGTCTAAAAACATTCAGTACTTC. This sequence encodes CTSSPDGLAGQSKNIQYF.

The chain employs TRBV27 and TRBJ2-1, with 7 positions matching TRBD2. The CDR3 runs 16 residues. Trimming cost V 3 bases and J 6 bases; bases outside gene matches: 11. Germline assignment: CDR1 MNHEY and CDR2 SMNVEV (reference sequence). The CDR3, as DNA: TGTGCCAGCAGTTTTCGGGGGAGGGCCATTAGCAATGAGCAGTTCTTC. Amino acid sequence: CASSFRGRAISNEQFF.

The chain combines TRBV7-3 with TRBJ2-2, with 11 positions matching TRBD2. The CDR3 is made up of 16 amino acids. Germline lookup yields CDR1 SGHTA and CDR2 FQGTGA. Germline trimming cut 5 bases from V and 0 bases from J; bases unmatched to any gene: 2. CDR3 DNA sequence: TGTGCCAGCAGCATGGGACTAGCGGCGAACACCGGGGAGCTGTTTTTT. Translation gives CASSMGLAANTGELFF.

The chain links TRBV5-1 to TRBJ1-1, with TRBD1 as a possible D gene (6 bases). Trimming took 4 bases from V and 1 from J, leaving 11 bases between them. The CDR3 is 14 residues long. Germline lookup yields CDR1 SGHRS and CDR2 YFSETQ. The CDR3 DNA sequence: TGCGCCAGCAGCAAAGTCAGGGGGAACACTGAAGCTTTCTTT. It specifies CASSKVRGNTEAFF.

The genes are TRBV11-2 and TRBJ2-1; D could derive from TRBD1 or TRBD2 (5 bases each). Trimming stripped 4 bases from V and 0 bases from J, with 16 bases between. The CDR3 consists of 17 residues. In germline, CDR1 is SGHAT, CDR2 FQNNGV. CDR3 sequence (DNA): TGTGCCAGCAGCTGGAGACGTGTTGGGGGCTCCTACAATGAGCAGTTCTTC. The encoded protein is CASSWRRVGGSYNEQFF.

The rearrangement uses TRBV7-2 and TRBJ2-7; 13 nucleotides agree with TRBD2. Losses at the gene ends were 5 bases for V and 3 bases for J; bases not matched to a gene: 4. The CDR3 covers 15 residues. Germline loops: CDR1 SGHTA, CDR2 FQGNSA. The CDR3 bases are TGTGCCAGCAGCGCCGGACTAGCGGGAGTCTACGAGCAGTACTTC. Its translation is CASSAGLAGVYEQYF.

The chain joins TRBV5-1 to TRBJ2-1, with 7 positions matching TRBD2. J was trimmed by 2 bases and V by 5 bases; bases with no gene match: 10. The germline V gene has CDR1 SGHRS and CDR2 YFSETQ. CDR3 length: 16 residues. The CDR3 nucleotides read TGCGCCAGCAGAGAAACAGCGGGAATCACCTACAATGAGCAGTTCTTC. It specifies CASRETAGITYNEQFF.

V is TRBV15 and J is TRBJ2-7; D may match TRBD1 or TRBD2 (6 bases each). Germline values: CDR1 LNHNV, CDR2 YYDKDF (reference sequence). Trimming cost V 2 bases and J 2 bases, with 19 bases left between them. The CDR3 runs to 17 residues. Here the CDR3 reads CATSRISGAGSAYEQYF. In DNA form, the CDR3 reads TGTGCCACCAGCAGAATTTCAGGGGCGGGGTCGGCCTACGAGCAGTACTTC.

The chain has TRBV16 and TRBJ2-4, with TRBD1 as a possible D gene (6 bases). This CDR3 has 15 amino acids. Trimming shortened V by 4 bases and J by 3 bases, and 13 bases separated the two germline ends. Germline assignment: CDR1 KGHSY and CDR2 FQNENV. CDR3 coding DNA: TGTGCCAGCAGCCTCCGACAGGACCTCAAAAACATTCAGTACTTC. Protein sequence: CASSLRQDLKNIQYF.

This clone was detected once. The genes are TRBV14 and TRBJ2-1, with D uncertain. The ends were cut back, 4 bases at V and 5 bases at J, with 12 bases in the middle. This CDR3 is 14 amino acids long. The germline CDR1 and CDR2 sequences are SGHDN and FVKESK. CDR3 DNA sequence: TGTGCCAGCAGCCCCCGAACCTCGAACAATGAGCAGTTCTTC. It translates to CASSPRTSNNEQFF.

J is TRBJ2-7 and V is TRBV10-3; weak D call: TRBD1 (5 bases). Germline CDR1 ENHRY, CDR2 SYGVKD. CDR3 length: 15 residues. V was cut by 3 bases and J by 0 bases, with 12 bases left in between. The CDR3, as DNA: TGTGCCATCAGTGATAGACAGCGTAACTCCTACGAGCAGTACTTC. Amino acids: CAISDRQRNSYEQYF.

The rearrangement links TRBV27 to TRBJ2-7; TRBD1 agrees at 11 bases. This CDR3 is built from 16 residues. The trim removed 1 base at V and 5 bases at J, leaving 7 bases unmatched. The V gene's germline CDR1 is MNHEY and CDR2 SMNVEV (reference sequence). CDR3 bases: TGTGCCAGCAGTTTATACCCGGACAGGGGGCAGGACGAGCAGTACTTC. Translation gives CASSLYPDRGQDEQYF.

This chain connects TRBV10-2 to TRBJ2-1, with D hard to call. Germline assignment: CDR1 WSHSY and CDR2 SAAADI. The CDR3 loop spans 13 amino acids. The V end was cut by 6 bases, the J end by 5 bases, with 11 bases between. CDR3 amino acids: CASRLSRDNEQFF. The DNA of the CDR3 is TGCGCCAGCAGATTGAGTCGTGACAATGAGCAGTTCTTC.

The chain employs TRBV5-1 and TRBJ1-4; perhaps TRBD1 as D (5 bases). This CDR3 region has 17 residues. The V gene's germline CDR1 is SGHRS and CDR2 YFSETQ. V lost 1 base and J lost 3, with 16 bases in between. CDR3 loop: CASSLFSGAGSNEKLFF. The CDR3, as DNA: TGCGCCAGCAGCTTGTTTTCCGGGGCCGGGTCTAATGAAAAACTGTTTTTT.

This clone occurred once. The chain carries TRBV9 and TRBJ2-7, with D unclear. The CDR3 extends over 15 amino acids. From germline, CDR1 is SGDLS and CDR2 YYNGEE. The germline V and J ends were trimmed by 0 bases and 2 bases, with 12 bases remaining between them. The CDR3 reads CASSVVPGQAYEQYF. The CDR3 bases are TGTGCCAGCAGCGTAGTGCCCGGCCAAGCCTACGAGCAGTACTTC. Drawing the rest from reference TRBV9 and TRBJ2-7, the complete variable domain is DSGVTQTPKHLITATGQRVTLRCSPRSGDLSVYWYQQSLDQGLQFLIQYYNGEERAKGNILERFSAQQFPDLHSELNLSSLELGDSALYFCASSVVPGQAYEQYFGPGTRLTVT.

The gene calls are TRBV18 and TRBJ2-3; TRBD1 aligns across 8 bases. Germline lookup yields CDR1 KGHSH and CDR2 LQKENI. The J segment lost 5 bases and the V segment lost 1 base, leaving 5 bases of the junction unmatched. This CDR3 spans 15 amino acids. The CDR3 reads CASSPQKQGEDTQYF. DNA of the CDR3: TGTGCCAGCTCACCACAGAAACAGGGGGAAGATACGCAGTATTTT.

V is TRBV5-1 and J is TRBJ2-5; 12 nucleotides align to TRBD1. V shed 6 bases, J shed 2 bases, and the junction held 5 bases outside the gene matches. The CDR3 length is 15 residues. Germline assignment: CDR1 SGHRS and CDR2 YFSETQ. The CDR3 DNA sequence: TGCGCCAGCATTAGGGACAGGGGGCAACAAGAGACCCAGTACTTC. As protein: CASIRDRGQQETQYF.

V gene TRBV6-5 combines with J gene TRBJ2-7; 9 nucleotides match TRBD2. With V trimmed by 7 bases and J by 3 bases, 10 bases remained unmatched. The CDR3 is 15 residues long. Germline lookup yields CDR1 MNHEY and CDR2 SVGAGI. The CDR3 sequence: CASTPSGRRVYEQYF. The DNA of the CDR3 is TGTGCCAGCACCCCGAGCGGGAGGAGGGTCTACGAGCAGTACTTC.

The CDR3 bases are TGTGCCAGCAGTTTCCCCGGACAGCTAGGCGGTCAGCCCCAGCATTTT. Translating it yields CASSFPGQLGGQPQHF. The chain employs TRBV28 and TRBJ1-5, with D possibly TRBD1 on 6 matching bases. The CDR3 contains 16 residues. Deletions cut 3 bases from V and 6 bases from J, with 18 bases between. Germline V gene lookup returns CDR1 MDHEN and CDR2 SYDVKM.